This T cell receptor beta chain was profiled in a study of regulatory T cells in long-lasting Graves disease. General observations from the study: No thyroid tissue was studied; the work used peripheral blood only. TCR diversity was lower in persistent than newly diagnosed Graves' disease.

V lost 4 bases, J lost 8 bases, and 12 bases stayed unmatched. The germline gives CDR1 LGHDT, CDR2 YNNKEL (reference sequence). The CDR3 covers 15 residues. Relying on iRepertoire HTBI primers and Arm-PCR of CDR3 regions, the team built TCR beta libraries. TCRdb independently ran MiXCR on the multiplex PCR reads; one entry per CDR3 protein. Of 400,000 to 500,000 distinct CDR3 sequences listed, roughly 21% are singletons. This clonotype was observed a handful of times. Its antigen is unknown. Time point denoted: persistent/refractory GD, antithyroid drugs over 5 years with positive TRAb. TCR sequences were obtained from RNA taken from PBMCs. Blood from the periphery, about 9 milliliters in all, was drawn into EDTA tubes.

The chain carries TRBV3-1 and TRBJ1-2, with 8 bases fitting TRBD1. The source is a female donor with Graves disease. The sample was peripheral blood mononuclear cells (PBMCs), taken when the disease was refractory, from a patient treated with antithyroid drugs. For the CDR3, the DNA is TGTGCCAGCAGCCCATCCGGGACAGGCCTCTGGGGCTACACCTTC. This gives the protein CASSPSGTGLWGYTF.